This T cell receptor beta chain was identified in a study of tumor-infiltrating lymphocytes in primary liver carcinoma. This CDR3 comprises 14 residues. From germline, CDR1 is SNHLY and CDR2 FYNNEI. In addition to blood RNA drawn from unsorted whole blood, germline DNA was extracted. Notes on this clonotype: Relative to the germline gene, one junction end is altered; a read error may explain this.

Starting material of roughly 0.45 ug total RNA yielded TCR beta cDNA via a constant-region primer. Modified slightly, ARM-PCR produced TCR beta libraries over three nested multiplex PCR rounds. TRBV1-TRBV30 forward primers paired with a C-beta reverse primer drove the first two PCR rounds, approximately 11 cycles each. Each CDR3 protein is one row after TCRdb ran MiXCR on the multiplex PCR reads. The sample shows about 200,000 distinct CDR3 sequences, 65% of them seen only once. Sequenced sample: peripheral blood. The chain combines TRBV2 with TRBJ1-3; D unclear. The origin of this receptor is a woman aged 55-69 years with primary liver carcinoma and hepatitis B virus infection. The CDR3 reads CASSAGISGNNIYF. In DNA form, the CDR3 reads TGTGCCAGCAGCGCCGGGATCTCTGGAAACAACATATATTTT.